This T cell receptor (beta chain) derives from a study of radiotherapy plus CTLA-4 blockade in lung cancer. Study details: Objective response rate was about 20%; disease control rate, 25% to 35%. Whole-study results and caveats: Early clone dynamics of blood T cells, plus interferon-beta, reportedly predicted response best.

Sequencing was performed with immunoSEQ multiplex PCR; in TCRdb, only in-frame clones are kept and a portion is missing. The sample lists about 62,000 clones, 76% seen once, with 2.9% in the top ten. Those with chemo-refractory metastatic non-small-cell lung cancer were treated with focal radiation combined with CTLA-4 blockade using ipilimumab. This clone was counted only a few times. Its cognate antigen is unknown. This CDR3 region has 14 residues. The junction had 6 bases not matched to a gene; V was cut back by 7 bases and J by 6 bases. Per germline, CDR1 LNHDA and CDR2 SQIVND (reference sequence).

The receptor's source is a human donor with non-small cell lung cancer who had a complete response to radiotherapy plus ipilimumab. Sequencing used peripheral blood, obtained from a patient treated with radiotherapy plus ipilimumab. The chain links TRBV19 to TRBJ1-6; TRBD1 matches 7 bases. CDR3 sequence reads: CASTLAGGNSPLHF. CDR3 bases: TGTGCCAGTACATTGGCAGGGGGTAATTCACCCCTCCACTTT.